This TCR beta chain was recorded in a study of cytomegalovirus exposure and HLA in healthy donors. Study context: There were around 390 genotyped donors. Of these, 75% to 90% fell in the genetic ancestry cluster associated with self-reported Caucasian donors.

Study-wide findings and caveats: According to an earlier analysis, most TCR beta V segments yielded productive rearrangements about 90% or about 30% of the time. Most TCRs appeared rarely, but some public TCRs recurred in many donors. As a later analysis revealed, most CMV-associated TCR beta chains appeared HLA-restricted.

The PCR was carried out with 60 Vbeta primers and 13 Jbeta primers. Assay used: immunoSEQ multiplex PCR; TCRdb lists only in-frame clones, some missing. The table shows 150,000 to 200,000 clones, with approximately 83% occurring only once. About this clone: Antigen: not known.

The CDR3 extends over 12 amino acids. The V end lost 5 bases, the J end lost 0 bases, and 7 bases lay between the germline ends. CDR1 SQVTM and CDR2 ANQGSEA come from the germline V gene. Material: PBMCs. The V and J genes are TRBV29-1 and TRBJ1-1; D remains ambiguous. This clonotype was sampled from a male donor in good health and CMV-seronegative. CDR3 amino acids: CSVTRMNTEAFF. Written as DNA, the CDR3 is TGCAGCGTTACACGTATGAACACTGAAGCTTTCTTT.